A selection of T cell receptor beta chains follows, all from one sample in a study of cytomegalovirus exposure and HLA in healthy donors. This table comes from immunoSEQ multiplex PCR, and its TCRdb copy is limited to in-frame clones, with some not included. The table has tens of thousands of clones, roughly a tenth seen once; the top ten hold approximately 25%. The specimen sequenced was PBMCs. Every receptor here comes from a man aged 55 to 69 in good health and CMV-seropositive. CDR3s leave out the opening cysteine and the closing phenylalanine or tryptophan. Fields, in order: V gene, clone size, J gene, CDR3 protein. Not all rows give a size; the values are once, few, many and, for expanded clones, a class.

v_gene: TRBV28
abundance: -
j_gene: TRBJ2-1
CDR3aa: ASSLVLNEQF

v_gene: TRBV7-8
abundance: few
j_gene: TRBJ1-1
CDR3aa: ASSLQGADTEAF

v_gene: TRBV30
abundance: -
j_gene: TRBJ1-5
CDR3aa: AWSVLGSNQPQH

v_gene: TRBV7-7
abundance: -
j_gene: TRBJ2-2
CDR3aa: ASSLDGGGDTGELF

v_gene: TRBV10-1
abundance: few
j_gene: TRBJ1-1
CDR3aa: ASSDSGTGGKAF

v_gene: TRBV27
abundance: -
j_gene: TRBJ1-5
CDR3aa: ASSLGRSNQPQH

v_gene: TRBV5-1
abundance: few
j_gene: TRBJ2-3
CDR3aa: ASSSRVTDTQY

v_gene: TRBV30
abundance: few
j_gene: TRBJ2-4
CDR3aa: AWKGGGDIQY

v_gene: TRBV6-5
abundance: -
j_gene: TRBJ1-3
CDR3aa: ASSRVRGQGNTIY

v_gene: TRBV27
abundance: -
j_gene: TRBJ2-1
CDR3aa: ASSLTGPYNEQF

v_gene: TRBV6-1
abundance: -
j_gene: TRBJ1-6
CDR3aa: ASSEARSYNSPLH

v_gene: TRBV7-8
abundance: -
j_gene: TRBJ1-5
CDR3aa: ASSSGGKELPQH

v_gene: TRBV2
abundance: few
j_gene: TRBJ1-5
CDR3aa: ASGIGTANSNQPQH

v_gene: TRBV10-2
abundance: few
j_gene: TRBJ2-5
CDR3aa: ASRREGVGTQY

v_gene: TRBV30
abundance: -
j_gene: TRBJ2-4
CDR3aa: AWRNGQATSPIQY

v_gene: TRBV2
abundance: few
j_gene: TRBJ1-4
CDR3aa: ANSGGEEKLF

v_gene: TRBV7-6
abundance: few
j_gene: TRBJ1-4
CDR3aa: ASSTLGQGVGEKLF